In its sample, the clone carrying this T cell receptor (beta chain) was seen a few times. What it binds is unknown. This entry is derived from a study of T-cell memory formation after mild COVID-19. For the study at large: TCR clusters were mostly confined to one donor each.

One entry per CDR3 protein, called by TCRdb with MiXCR from the 5' RACE reads. The sample consists of roughly 240,000 distinct CDR3 sequences, 15% of them appearing once. The V gene's germline CDR1 is SNHLY and CDR2 FYNNEI. Trimming left V 6 bases short and J 0 bases short, with 8 bases between. CDR3 length equals 13 residues. Study results and limitations: Contracting clones from day 15 to 85 showed balanced CD4/CD8; later expanders favored CD4+.

The receptor was derived from an adult woman who had mild COVID-19 (a few samples of this study predate the infection). Cell type and time point are not known. The sequenced material came from PBMCs or a T cell subset sorted from them (not recorded which). The genes are TRBV2 and TRBJ1-1; D gene ambiguous. The CDR3: CASRIGLNTEAFF. The CDR3, as DNA: TGTGCCAGCAGAATCGGCTTGAACACTGAAGCTTTCTTT.